A single TCR beta chain is shown here with its context. Exposure to brentuximab vedotin varied, and each patient had relapsed following autologous stem cell transplantation. The data were obtained in a study of PD-1 blockade in classical Hodgkin lymphoma. Produced via immunoSEQ multiplex PCR; TCRdb's table is partial and in-frame only. The sample shows approximately 73,000 clones, more than 85% of them seen only once. This CDR3 comprises 17 residues. CDR1 is MGHRA and CDR2 is YSYEKL in the germline V gene. Trimming removed 5 bases from V and 3 bases from J; junction bases left unmatched: 13. The clonotype comes from a human donor with classical Hodgkin lymphoma. The rearrangement links TRBV4-1 to TRBJ2-7, with 10 bases identical to TRBD1. This specimen consisted of peripheral blood mononuclear cells (PBMCs), obtained at baseline. CDR3 bases: TGCGCCAGCAGCTATTCGACCGGGACAGGGGCCCTCTACGAGCAGTACTTC. Residues: CASSYSTGTGALYEQYF.